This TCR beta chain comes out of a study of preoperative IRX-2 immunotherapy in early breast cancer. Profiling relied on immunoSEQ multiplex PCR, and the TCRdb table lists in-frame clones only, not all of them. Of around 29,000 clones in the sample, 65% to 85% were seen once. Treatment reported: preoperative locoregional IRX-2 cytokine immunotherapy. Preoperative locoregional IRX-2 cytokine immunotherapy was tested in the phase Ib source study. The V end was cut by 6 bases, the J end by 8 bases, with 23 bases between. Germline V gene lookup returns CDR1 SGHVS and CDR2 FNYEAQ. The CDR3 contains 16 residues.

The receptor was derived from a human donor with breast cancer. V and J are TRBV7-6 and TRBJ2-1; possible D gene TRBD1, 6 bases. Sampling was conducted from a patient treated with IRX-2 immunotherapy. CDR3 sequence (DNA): TGTGCCAGCAGACCCCTCGGACAGACCCTTATGGATGAGCAGTTCTTC. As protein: CASRPLGQTLMDEQFF.